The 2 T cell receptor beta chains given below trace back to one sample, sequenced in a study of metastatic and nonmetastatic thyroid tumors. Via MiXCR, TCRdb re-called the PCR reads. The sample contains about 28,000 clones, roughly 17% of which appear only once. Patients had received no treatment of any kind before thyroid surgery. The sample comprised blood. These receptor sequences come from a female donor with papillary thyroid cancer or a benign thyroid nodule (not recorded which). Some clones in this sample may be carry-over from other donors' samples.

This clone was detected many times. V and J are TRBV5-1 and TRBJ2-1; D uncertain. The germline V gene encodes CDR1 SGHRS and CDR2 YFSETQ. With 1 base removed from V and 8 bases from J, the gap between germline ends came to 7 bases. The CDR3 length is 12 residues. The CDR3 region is CASSLIPDEQFF. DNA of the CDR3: TGCGCCAGCAGCTTGATCCCGGATGAGCAGTTCTTC. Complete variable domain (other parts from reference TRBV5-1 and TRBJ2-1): KAGVTQTPRYLIKTRGQQVTLSCSPISGHRSVSWYQQTPGQGLQFLFEYFSETQRNKGNFPGRFSGRQFSNSRSEMNVSTLELGDSALYLCASSLIPDEQFFGPGTRLTVL.

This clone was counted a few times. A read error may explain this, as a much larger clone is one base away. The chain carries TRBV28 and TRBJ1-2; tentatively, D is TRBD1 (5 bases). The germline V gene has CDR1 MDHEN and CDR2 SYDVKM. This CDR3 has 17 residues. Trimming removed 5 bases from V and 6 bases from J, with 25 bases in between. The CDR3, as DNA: TGTGCCAGCAGTACCAACGGGGCCTTGGGGGTTCAACATGGCTACACCTTC. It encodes CASSTNGALGVQHGYTF.